Shown below are 8 T cell receptor beta chains from a single sample sequenced in a study of blood T cells in healthy people across ages. A sample-barcoded 5' primer and a J-beta primer mix were used in a second PCR of roughly 7 to 11 cycles. A single record per CDR3 protein comes from TCRdb applying MiXCR to the 5' RACE reads. The table has some 700,000 distinct CDR3 sequences, around a fifth seen once. The specimen sequenced was blood. All receptors come from a man aged 70 or older in good health.

This clonotype appeared a few times. J is TRBJ2-3 and V is TRBV5-5; the match to TRBD2 covers 7 bases. V shed 4 bases and J 0 bases; nucleotides not matched to a gene: 8. The germline gives CDR1 SGHKS, CDR2 YYEKEE (reference sequence). The CDR3 has 16 amino acids. CDR3 DNA sequence: TGTGCCAGCAGCCCAATACGGGAGGTTAGCACAGATACGCAGTATTTT. It is translated as CASSPIREVSTDTQYF.

This clonotype has just a few counts. The junction does not match germline at one end; this may be a read error. CDR3 DNA: TGTGCCAGCAGCATAGACAGCAATGAGCGGTTCTTC. It codes for CASSIDSNERFF. The rearrangement joins TRBV7-2 to TRBJ2-1, with D perhaps matching TRBD1 (5 bases). The CDR3 is made up of 12 amino acids. The germline CDR1 and CDR2 sequences are SGHTA and FQGNSA.

The gene calls are TRBV12-3 or TRBV12-4 and TRBJ2-3, with 16 bases lining up with TRBD2. V was clipped by 5 bases and J by 1 base; unmatched bases: 15. The CDR3 consists of 21 residues. CDR3 nucleotides: TGTGCCAGCAGTCAAATTCGGAGGGGACTAGCGGGGGGGATCGGCACAGATACGCAGTATTTT. This translates into CASSQIRRGLAGGIGTDTQYF.

There are a few counts of this clonotype. The CDR3 loop reads CASSRRSASDEQFF. In nucleotides, the CDR3 is TGTGCCAGCTCCCGAAGGAGCGCCTCCGATGAGCAGTTCTTC. This chain joins TRBV18 and TRBJ2-1; no clear D. V was trimmed by 6 bases and J by 8 bases, leaving 17 bases between them. CDR1 and CDR2 from the germline V gene are KGHSH and LQKENI. This CDR3 spans 14 amino acids.

This sequence joins TRBV7-9 and TRBJ2-1; possible D gene TRBD1, 5 bases. CDR3 length: 15 amino acids. Trimming removed 3 bases from V and 3 bases from J, with 12 bases in between. Germline CDR1 and CDR2: SEHNR and FQNEAQ (reference sequence). CDR3 sequence reads: CASSFVRTFYNEQFF. CDR3 sequence (DNA): TGTGCCAGCAGCTTTGTGCGGACATTCTACAATGAGCAGTTCTTC.

This clonotype showed up just a few times. The chain links TRBV5-1 to TRBJ1-1; TRBD1 matches 8 bases. The CDR3 totals 15 residues. Germline CDR1 is SGHRS and CDR2 is YFSETQ. The V segment lost 3 bases and the J segment 0 bases; nucleotides outside the gene matches: 4. The CDR3 here is CASSSGQGLNTEAFF. DNA for the CDR3: TGCGCCAGCAGCTCCGGACAGGGATTGAACACTGAAGCTTTCTTT.

The CDR3 nucleotides read TGCAGTGCTAACAGGGGGCCGGGGACCCAGTACTTC. This sequence encodes CSANRGPGTQYF. The chain carries TRBV20-1 and TRBJ2-5, with 9 nucleotides matching TRBD1. There are 12 residues in the CDR3. V dropped 4 bases and J dropped 7; count of bases not matched to a gene: 4. Germline values: CDR1 DFQATT, CDR2 SNEGSKA (reference sequence).

V usage is TRBV6-4 and J usage is TRBJ1-2; weak D call: TRBD1 (6 bases). CDR3 length: 12 residues. V was trimmed by 7 bases and J by 14 bases, leaving 20 bases between them. Germline values: CDR1 MRHNA, CDR2 SNTAGT. The DNA of the CDR3 is TGTGCCAGCACCCGACCGGGACACCCTCATACCTTC. It specifies CASTRPGHPHTF.